A selection of T cell receptor beta chains follows, all from one sample in a study of CXCR3-negative and CXCR3-positive naive CD8 T cells. One entry per CDR3 protein, without DNA, is what TCRdb gives after re-calling the 5' RACE reads. The sample has 75,000 to 90,000 distinct CDR3 sequences. Sequencing was done on a sample of naive CXCR3+ CD8+ T cells from blood. Receptors were obtained from a human donor in good health. Some clones in this sample may be carry-over from other donors' samples. The CDR3 runs from the conserved cysteine through the conserved F or W.

J gene | V gene | CDR3 length | CDR3 protein
TRBJ2-2 | TRBV10-3 | 12 | CAISEGRVELFF
TRBJ2-7 | TRBV28 | 14 | CASNTERGSYEQYF
TRBJ2-7 | TRBV29-1 | 15 | CSVGGARGQTYEQYF
TRBJ2-7 | TRBV7-2 | 14 | CASSFEDGPYEQYF
TRBJ2-1 | TRBV20-1 | 16 | CSASTTGTGNYNEQFF
TRBJ2-7 | TRBV5-1 | 13 | CASRRDRSYEQYF
TRBJ1-4 | TRBV28 | 13 | CASSFFGNEKLFF
TRBJ2-3 | TRBV7-9 | 16 | CASSNPIQPPTDTQYF
TRBJ2-7 | TRBV28 | 13 | CASSHRGPNEQYF
TRBJ1-1 | TRBV5-1 | 15 | CASSLEGGVGTEAFF
TRBJ2-1 | TRBV4-3 | 15 | CASSQTQTAANEQFF
TRBJ2-5 | TRBV7-6 | 16 | CASSPLQGASGETQYF
TRBJ2-1 | TRBV6-2/TRBV6-3 | 16 | CASSLERENAYNEQFF
TRBJ2-7 | TRBV4-2 | 16 | CASSQDPAGGSYEQYF
TRBJ2-3 | TRBV7-6 | 17 | CASSLGIVNRLFDTQYF
TRBJ1-1 | TRBV15 | 13 | CATSRTENIEAFF
TRBJ2-5 | TRBV7-9 | 13 | CASSPVTQETQYF
TRBJ2-2 | TRBV29-1 | 13 | CSVGRQNTGELFF
TRBJ1-1 | TRBV3-1 | 14 | CASSAGTANTEAFF
TRBJ1-2 | TRBV6-5 | 14 | CASSSSGVSYGYTF
TRBJ2-1 | TRBV7-3 | 14 | CASSLMGTGYEQFF
TRBJ2-7 | TRBV20-1 | 17 | CSAPGPGLAGVAVEQYF
TRBJ2-3 | TRBV29-1 | 14 | CSVVSTQTQITQYF
TRBJ2-1 | TRBV4-2 | 16 | CASSQDRGGKYNEQFF
TRBJ2-7 | TRBV4-1 | 14 | CASSHHGNMVDVDF
TRBJ2-3 | TRBV12-3/TRBV12-4 | 15 | CASRGGGARTDTQYF
TRBJ2-7 | TRBV19 | 16 | CASSPRLAGGLYEQYF
TRBJ2-7 | TRBV6-6 | 13 | CASSYLGSHEQYF
TRBJ2-2 | TRBV6-1 | 15 | CASSDWIENTGEPFF
TRBJ2-7 | TRBV7-3 | 14 | CASSDYSVSYEQYF
TRBJ2-7 | TRBV10-3 | 14 | CAISESAHSYEQYF
TRBJ1-1 | TRBV14 | 13 | CANPGGGKSEAFF
TRBJ2-6 | TRBV6-5 | 15 | CASGQDPSGANVLTF
TRBJ2-7 | TRBV14 | 15 | CASSQEPGGGYEQYF
TRBJ2-1 | TRBV25-1 | 14 | CASSGGPTYNEQFF
TRBJ2-1 | TRBV27 | 13 | CASQRRGGNEQFF
TRBJ1-6 | TRBV20-1 | 18 | CSAPKDRGRASYNSPLHF
TRBJ1-1 | TRBV6-6 | 15 | CASTSATGGNTEAFF
TRBJ2-1 | TRBV30 | 12 | CAWAPTANEQFF
TRBJ2-1 | TRBV7-6 | 15 | CASSLAVSGNNEQFF
TRBJ2-1 | TRBV20-1 | 17 | CSARAAEGAGIDNEQFF
TRBJ1-2 | TRBV7-9 | 15 | CASSLTLGQLAGYTF
TRBJ2-1 | TRBV4-1 | 18 | CASSLLRIDRGLDNEQFF
TRBJ2-5 | TRBV7-7 | 15 | CASSPNRGSEETQYF